Below, 16 T cell receptor beta chains from the same sample are listed, as sequenced in a study of T-cell reconstitution after alpha-beta-depleted transplantation in children. During its preparation, the TCRbeta library received unique molecular identifiers. TCRdb independently ran MiXCR on the PCR reads; one entry per CDR3 protein. The table shows under 750,000 distinct CDR3 sequences, with more than 20% occurring only once. Here the sequenced sample was PBMCs, mostly from graft donor cells, taken 360 days after TCRalphabeta/CD19-depleted stem cell transplant. The receptors were gathered from a boy under two years old who had a stem cell transplant for acute myeloid leukemia, so the T cells may come from the graft donor.

This clonotype has ten or more counts. This sequence joins TRBV29-1 and TRBJ2-5; 7 positions agree with TRBD1. CDR1 SQVTM and CDR2 ANQGSEA come from the germline V gene. The CDR3 covers 12 residues. V was clipped by 4 bases and J by 7 bases; unmatched bases: 6. This chain's CDR3 is CSVVEGARTQYF. Here the CDR3 DNA reads TGCAGCGTTGTAGAGGGGGCCCGGACCCAGTACTTC.

For this clonotype: The junction and the germline gene differ at one end; a read error may be behind it. The chain carries TRBV7-2 and TRBJ2-3, with D perhaps matching TRBD1 (5 bases). The CDR3 is 16 residues long. Germline V lookup: CDR1 SGHTA, CDR2 FQGNSA. The CDR3 region has the DNA TGTGCCAGCAGCTTACGTTCGTCAAGGGGCACGGATACGCAGTATTTT. This gives the protein CASSLRSSRGTDTQYF.

This clonotype was found many times. V is TRBV12-3 or TRBV12-4 and J is TRBJ2-1; a possible D gene is TRBD2 (5 bases). This CDR3 comprises 14 residues. V lost 3 bases and J lost 0, with 6 bases in between. In DNA form, the CDR3 reads TGTGCCAGCAGTTTCGCGGGCTCCTACAATGAGCAGTTCTTC. It encodes CASSFAGSYNEQFF.

This clonotype was recorded many times. The chain couples TRBV5-1 to TRBJ2-4; D uncertain. The CDR3 length is 18 residues. Trimming cost V 0 bases and J 5 bases, with 21 bases left between them. From germline, CDR1 is SGHRS and CDR2 YFSETQ. CDR3 coding DNA: TGCGCCAGCAGCTTGGATCACAACGGCCTAGGCACAGAAAACATTCAGTACTTC. Translating it yields CASSLDHNGLGTENIQYF.

This clonotype was detected a few times. The chain links TRBV29-1 to TRBJ2-5; 10 bases are shared with TRBD1. The CDR3 consists of 18 residues. CDR1 is SQVTM, CDR2 ANQGSEA, per germline. Trimming at V came to 6 bases and at J to 2 bases, leaving 18 bases not matched to a gene. CDR3 nucleotides: TGCAGCGTGGTCGGGCGGGACAGGGGACGCGAAATACAAGAGACCCAGTACTTC. Translating gives CSVVGRDRGREIQETQYF. Drawing the rest from reference TRBV29-1 and TRBJ2-5, the complete variable domain is SAVISQKPSRDICQRGTSLTIQCQVDSQVTMMFWYRQQPGQSLTLIATANQGSEATYESGFVIDKFPISRPNLTFSTLTVSNMSPEDSSIYLCSVVGRDRGREIQETQYFGPGTRLLVL.

V gene TRBV30 combines with J gene TRBJ2-1, with a tentative D call TRBD2 (5 bases). Trimming took off 2 bases at V and 4 bases at J, with 12 bases between the two ends. CDR3 size: 14 residues. Germline V gives CDR1 GTSNPN, CDR2 SVGIG (reference sequence). CDR3 in amino acids: CAWSWSGIYNEQFF. CDR3 coding DNA: TGTGCCTGGAGTTGGTCGGGGATTTACAATGAGCAGTTCTTC. The full variable domain, in which reference TRBV30 and TRBJ2-1 provide the parts outside the CDR3, is SQTIHQWPATLVQPVGSPLSLECTVEGTSNPNLYWYRQAAGRGLQLLFYSVGIGQISSEVPQNLSASRPQDRQFILSSKKLLLSDSGFYLCAWSWSGIYNEQFFGPGTRLTVL.

The J gene is TRBJ2-5, the V gene TRBV5-5; TRBD1 might be the D (6 bases). This CDR3 contains 17 residues. Germline lookup yields CDR1 SGHKS and CDR2 YYEKEE (reference sequence). V was clipped by 4 bases and J by 4 bases, with 23 bases between them. The CDR3 loop is CASSPPRVDSRRETQYF. CDR3 in DNA: TGTGCCAGCAGCCCCCCTAGGGTGGACAGCCGTCGAGAGACCCAGTACTTC.

The chain couples TRBV6-6 to TRBJ2-3; 13 bases agree with TRBD2. Per the germline V gene, CDR1 is MNHNY and CDR2 is SVGAGI (reference sequence). CDR3 length: 13 residues. Germline trimming cut 6 bases from V and 6 bases from J; bases unmatched to any gene: 0. This CDR3 reads CASRTSGGDTQYF. In DNA form, the CDR3 reads TGTGCCAGCAGGACTAGCGGGGGGGATACGCAGTATTTT.

This clonotype was seen repeatedly, ten times or more. V gene TRBV5-1 combines with J gene TRBJ1-4; 9 nucleotides match TRBD1. CDR3 size: 18 residues. Germline CDR1 reads SGHRS; CDR2 reads YFSETQ. V gave up 2 bases and J gave up 0 bases; unmatched junction bases: 8. Here the CDR3 DNA reads TGCGCCAGCAGCTTAGGACAGGGGACGGTCGCAACTAATGAAAAACTGTTTTTT. This gives the protein CASSLGQGTVATNEKLFF.

This clonotype was picked up many times. Possible read error: a much larger clone is one base away. The chain uses TRBV7-2 and TRBJ2-5; D is unclear. Trimming cost V 4 bases and J 3 bases, with 3 bases left between them. CDR3 size: 11 residues. Germline CDR1 reads SGHTA; CDR2 reads FQGNSA. In DNA, the CDR3 is TGTGCCAGCAGCTCAGAAGAGACCCAGTACTTC. Protein: CASSSEETQYF.

This clonotype was detected ten times or more. V is TRBV29-1 and J is TRBJ2-7; no clear D. Germline CDR1 reads SQVTM; CDR2 reads ANQGSEA. Trimming pared 4 bases from V and 3 bases from J, leaving 10 bases between. The CDR3 runs to 12 residues. The CDR3 loop reads CSVANNNYEQYF. As DNA, the CDR3 is TGCAGCGTTGCAAATAACAACTACGAGCAGTACTTC.

The J gene is TRBJ1-5, the V gene TRBV10-3; 8 bases are a match to TRBD1. V dropped 8 bases and J dropped 5; count of bases not matched to a gene: 8. Germline CDR1 and CDR2: ENHRY and SYGVKD. The CDR3 sequence is 14 residues long. The CDR3 region is CAIRTGNADQPQHF. The CDR3 region has the DNA TGTGCCATCCGGACAGGGAATGCGGATCAGCCCCAGCATTTT.

This clonotype was seen at least ten times. This chain joins TRBV24-1 and TRBJ2-5; no reliable D call. This CDR3 is built from 13 residues. V shed 6 bases and J shed 5 bases, with 12 bases lying between them. The germline CDR1 and CDR2 sequences are KGHDR and SFDVKD. CDR3 bases: TGTGCCACCAGTCAAAACCATCCGGAGACCCAGTACTTC. This gives the protein CATSQNHPETQYF.

This clonotype was counted between two and nine times. The V call is TRBV18, the J call TRBJ1-4; D not resolved. The germline CDR1 and CDR2 sequences are KGHSH and LQKENI. The V end lost 4 bases, the J end lost 8 bases, and 8 bases lay between the germline ends. The CDR3 runs 12 residues. In DNA form, the CDR3 reads TGTGCCAGCTCACAGTACGGGGAAAAACTGTTTTTT. Protein: CASSQYGEKLFF.

This sequence joins TRBV20-1 and TRBJ1-1; a possible D gene is TRBD1 (6 bases). Germline loops: CDR1 DFQATT, CDR2 SNEGSKA (reference sequence). This CDR3 is built from 13 residues. V was trimmed by 1 base and J by 6 bases, leaving 12 bases between them. The DNA of the CDR3 is TGCAGTGCTAGAGTGGGAAACAGGGCTGAAGCTTTCTTT. This codes for CSARVGNRAEAFF.

This clonotype came up a few times. CDR3 sequence reads: CSARVWVGGAYEQYF. CDR3 DNA sequence: TGCAGTGCTAGAGTTTGGGTAGGGGGAGCCTACGAGCAGTACTTC. This sequence joins TRBV20-1 and TRBJ2-7; a weak D match, TRBD1 (6 bases). CDR1 is DFQATT and CDR2 is SNEGSKA in the germline V gene (reference sequence). V lost 1 base to trimming and J lost 2 bases, with 15 bases between them. The CDR3 has 15 residues.